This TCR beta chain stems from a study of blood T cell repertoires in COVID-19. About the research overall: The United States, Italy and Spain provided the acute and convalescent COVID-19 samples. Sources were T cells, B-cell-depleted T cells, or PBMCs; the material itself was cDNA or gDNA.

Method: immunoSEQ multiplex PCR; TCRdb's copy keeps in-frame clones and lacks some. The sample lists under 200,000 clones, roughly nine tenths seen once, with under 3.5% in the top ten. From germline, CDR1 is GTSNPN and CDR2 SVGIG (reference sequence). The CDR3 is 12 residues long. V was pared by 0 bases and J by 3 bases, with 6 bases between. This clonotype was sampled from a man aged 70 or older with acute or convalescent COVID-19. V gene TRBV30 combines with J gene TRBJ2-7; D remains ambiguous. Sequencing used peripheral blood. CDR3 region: CAWSVRGYEQYF. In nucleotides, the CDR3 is TGTGCCTGGAGTGTACGAGGCTACGAGCAGTACTTC.